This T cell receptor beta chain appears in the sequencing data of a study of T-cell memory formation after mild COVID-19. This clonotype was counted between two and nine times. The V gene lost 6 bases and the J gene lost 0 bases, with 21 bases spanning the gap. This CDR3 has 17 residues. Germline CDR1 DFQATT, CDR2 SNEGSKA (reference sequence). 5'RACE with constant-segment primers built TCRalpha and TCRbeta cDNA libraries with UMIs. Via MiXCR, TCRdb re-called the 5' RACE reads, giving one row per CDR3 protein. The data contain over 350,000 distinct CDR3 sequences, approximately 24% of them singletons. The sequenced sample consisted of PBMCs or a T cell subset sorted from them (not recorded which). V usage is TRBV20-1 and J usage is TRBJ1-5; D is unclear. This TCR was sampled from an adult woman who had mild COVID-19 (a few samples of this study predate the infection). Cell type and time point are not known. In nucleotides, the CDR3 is TGCAGTGCCCATGCGGGGAGTCAGATATATAGCAATCAGCCCCAGCATTTT. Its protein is CSAHAGSQIYSNQPQHF.